This TCR beta chain was observed in a study of T cells in Graves' hyperthyroidism and ophthalmopathy. CDR3 length equals 16 residues. In germline, CDR1 is SNHLY, CDR2 FYNNEI. Germline trimming cut 3 bases from V and 2 bases from J; bases unmatched to any gene: 7. General study results and limits: Stable hyperthyroidism and ophthalmopathy were separated using 13 V-J signatures.

Researchers took RNA transcripts and amplified the TCR beta CDR3 regions from them. The HTBI primer set served for first-round RT-PCR of the TCR CDR3. Each CDR3 protein is one row after TCRdb ran MiXCR on the multiplex PCR reads. Among some 400,000 distinct CDR3 sequences, around 13% were seen once, and the ten largest hold 9.5% to 11%. This clonotype was seen repeatedly, ten times or more. Antigen specificity is unknown. The gene calls are TRBV2 and TRBJ2-3; 8 bases are shared with TRBD2. The receptor was isolated from a woman aged 60-75 years with Graves' hyperthyroidism. The specimen was blood. CDR3 in amino acids: CASSDRAGENTDTQYF. The CDR3, as DNA: TGTGCCAGCAGTGACAGAGCGGGAGAGAACACAGATACGCAGTATTTT.